This note documents a single T cell receptor (beta chain) sequence. These data originate in a study of blood T cell repertoires in COVID-19. Background on the study: The analysed material was cDNA or gDNA that came from T cells, B-cell-depleted T cells, or PBMCs.

From germline, CDR1 is KGHDR and CDR2 SFDVKD. CDR3 length equals 15 residues. The junction had 4 bases not matched to a gene; V was cut back by 5 bases and J by 1 base. Donors were grouped by their self-reported clinical history. Clones were read by immunoSEQ multiplex PCR, and TCRdb kept only the in-frame ones, dropping some. The profile shows under 300,000 clones, about 90% of them singletons. This receptor was identified in a woman in her twenties or thirties with acute COVID-19. Sequencing was performed on PBMCs or T cells enriched from blood (not recorded which). This sequence joins TRBV24-1 and TRBJ2-3, with 8 bases fitting TRBD2. The CDR3 here is CATSGAGDGTDTQYF. The CDR3 DNA reads as TGTGCCACCAGTGGAGCGGGAGACGGCACAGATACGCAGTATTTT.